This passage covers 30 T cell receptor beta chains from one sample sequenced in a study of OX40 agonist ivuxolimab in advanced cancers. Assay: immunoSEQ multiplex PCR; the TCRdb copy retains only in-frame clones and omits some. The sample shows about 95,000 clones, around 85% of them seen only once. Sequenced here: CD4+ or CD8+ T cells sorted from blood, sampled in a trial of the OX40 agonist ivuxolimab. The receptors originated from an adult with an advanced solid tumor such as melanoma, head and neck, liver or kidney cancer.

V usage is TRBV9 and J usage is TRBJ1-2; D may be TRBD1 (6 bases). Germline CDR1 is SGDLS and CDR2 is YYNGEE. V was trimmed by 0 bases and J by 5 bases, leaving 14 bases between them. The CDR3 spans 15 residues. The CDR3 loop is CASSVDAPGVYGYTF. The CDR3 nucleotides read TGTGCCAGCAGCGTAGACGCTCCAGGGGTATATGGCTACACCTTC.

The chain recombines TRBV11-2 with TRBJ2-1; either TRBD1 or TRBD2 may supply D (6 bases each). The V and J ends lost 5 bases and 9 bases respectively, with 17 bases between them. There are 14 residues in the CDR3. Per germline, CDR1 SGHAT and CDR2 FQNNGV. CDR3 sequence: CASSPLGGGGEQFF. In nucleotides, the CDR3 is TGTGCCAGCAGCCCGTTAGGCGGAGGGGGTGAGCAGTTCTTC.

This clone appeared a single time. The chain employs TRBV11-2 and TRBJ2-5, with TRBD1 identical over 7 bases. The better agreement between TRBJ2-7 and the DNA end casts doubt on the J call. The CDR3 runs 15 residues. The V gene's germline CDR1 is SGHAT and CDR2 FQNNGV. In nucleotides, the CDR3 is TGTGCCAGCAGCCCATCCGGGACAGCCTCCTACGAGCAGTACTTC. This codes for CASSPSGTASYEQYF.

The chain is built from TRBV6-1 and TRBJ2-7; a weak D match, TRBD2 (5 bases). The CDR3 is made up of 12 amino acids. Trimming removed 6 bases from V and 3 bases from J, with 9 bases in between. Germline-derived CDR1 and CDR2 are MNHNS and SASEGT. The CDR3 spells CASRTGLYEQYF. Here the CDR3 DNA reads TGTGCCAGCAGAACCGGACTCTACGAGCAGTACTTC.

The genes are TRBV19 and TRBJ2-7; D gene uncertain. V lost 0 bases to trimming and J lost 1 base, with 10 bases between them. CDR1 is LNHDA, CDR2 SQIVND, per germline (reference sequence). The length of the CDR3 is 15 residues. The CDR3 reads CASSIDRAASYEQYF. In DNA, the CDR3 is TGTGCCAGTAGTATAGATCGAGCAGCTTCCTACGAGCAGTACTTC.

In regard to this clone: Other DNA sequences of this sample code for an identical CDR3. V is TRBV20-1 and J is TRBJ2-5; D is ambiguous. The CDR3 covers 10 residues. Per germline, CDR1 DFQATT and CDR2 SNEGSKA (reference sequence). V lost 4 bases and J 2 bases, leaving 2 bases between the germline ends. CDR3 DNA sequence: TGCAGTGCTATTCAAGAGACCCAGTACTTC. This sequence encodes CSAIQETQYF.

The chain has TRBV18 and TRBJ2-1, with D maybe TRBD2 (5 bases). V lost 4 bases, J lost 0 bases, and 10 bases lay in between. Germline values: CDR1 KGHSH, CDR2 LQKENI. This CDR3 has 15 residues. This chain's CDR3 is CASSLSVNSYNEQFF. In DNA form, the CDR3 reads TGTGCCAGCTCACTTAGCGTCAACTCCTACAATGAGCAGTTCTTC.

This rearrangement joins TRBV27 to TRBJ1-1; D gene ambiguous. V gave up 7 bases and J gave up 4 bases, with 7 bases separating them. The CDR3 spans 11 residues. The V gene's germline CDR1 is MNHEY and CDR2 SMNVEV (reference sequence). CDR3 sequence (DNA): TGTGCCAGCATAGGAGGCACTGAAGCTTTCTTT. Translating gives CASIGGTEAFF.

V gene TRBV7-3 combines with J gene TRBJ2-3, with D possibly being TRBD1 or TRBD2 (5 bases each). The CDR3 contains 14 residues. V dropped 5 bases and J dropped 4 bases, with 13 bases sitting between them. The germline CDR1 and CDR2 sequences are SGHTA and FQGTGA. In DNA, the CDR3 is TGTGCCAGCAGCCTAGGGACCTTGGCAGATACGCAGTATTTT. It codes for CASSLGTLADTQYF.

The chain joins TRBV2 to TRBJ2-1, with 13 bases that match TRBD2. V lost 8 bases, J lost 8 bases, and 3 bases stayed unmatched. The CDR3 runs 13 residues. CDR1 is SNHLY and CDR2 is FYNNEI in the germline V gene. The CDR3 sequence is CASRTSGRYEQFF. The DNA for the CDR3 is TGTGCCAGCCGGACTAGCGGGAGATATGAGCAGTTCTTC.

The chain carries TRBV5-1 and TRBJ2-7, with 9 bases fitting TRBD2. CDR1 and CDR2 (germline): SGHRS, YFSETQ. V dropped 3 bases and J dropped 2; count of bases not matched to a gene: 3. This CDR3 has 14 residues. The CDR3 sequence: CASSYAGGPYEQYF. CDR3 coding DNA: TGCGCCAGCAGCTATGCGGGGGGGCCCTACGAGCAGTACTTC.

Relative to its sample, this clone is medium-sized (0.01 to 0.1%). The V call is TRBV13, the J call TRBJ2-7, with 7 bases lining up with TRBD1. Germline CDR1 and CDR2: PRHDT and FYEKMQ (reference sequence). Germline trimming cut 5 bases from V and 2 bases from J; bases unmatched to any gene: 6. The CDR3 is 14 residues long. CDR3 in amino acids: CASSARQGTYEQYF. CDR3 sequence (DNA): TGTGCCAGCAGCGCCCGACAGGGAACCTACGAGCAGTACTTC.

The chain carries TRBV18 and TRBJ2-3; 11 nucleotides agree with TRBD2. The V gene end was trimmed by 6 bases and the J gene end by 2 bases; junction bases not matched to a gene: 10. There are 17 residues in the CDR3. Germline CDR1 reads KGHSH; CDR2 reads LQKENI. The CDR3 nucleotides are TGTGCCAGCTCCCTGAGGGCTAGCGGGAGGCTCACAGATACGCAGTATTTT. As protein: CASSLRASGRLTDTQYF.

The chain carries TRBV30 and TRBJ2-5; tentatively, D is TRBD1 or TRBD2 (5 bases each). Looked up from germline, CDR1 is GTSNPN and CDR2 is SVGIG (reference sequence). V shed 2 bases and J shed 7 bases, with 17 bases lying between them. This CDR3 is built from 14 residues. The CDR3: CAWSRGPLKGTQYF. DNA for the CDR3: TGTGCCTGGAGTAGGGGACCGCTGAAGGGGACCCAGTACTTC. Complete variable domain (other parts from reference TRBV30 and TRBJ2-5): SQTIHQWPATLVQPVGSPLSLECTVEGTSNPNLYWYRQAAGRGLQLLFYSVGIGQISSEVPQNLSASRPQDRQFILSSKKLLLSDSGFYLCAWSRGPLKGTQYFGPGTRLLVL.

This clone was counted only a few times. J is TRBJ2-5 and V is TRBV6-1; D gene uncertain. Germline CDR1 and CDR2: MNHNS and SASEGT. Trimming took off 5 bases at V and 5 bases at J, with 15 bases between the two ends. The length of the CDR3 is 14 residues. The CDR3 coding sequence is TGTGCCAGCAGTTTAAGTCCCAGGTTGGAGACCCAGTACTTC. Translating gives CASSLSPRLETQYF.

The chain couples TRBV18 to TRBJ2-3; 7 nucleotides agree with TRBD2. CDR1 is KGHSH and CDR2 is LQKENI in the germline V gene. Trimming at V came to 2 bases and at J to 2 bases, leaving 7 bases not matched to a gene. CDR3 size: 16 residues. CDR3 residues: CASSPESSGFTDTQYF. CDR3 DNA: TGTGCCAGCTCACCAGAGTCTAGCGGATTCACAGATACGCAGTATTTT.

The chain carries TRBV5-4 and TRBJ2-1; D not certain. Germline V gene data show CDR1 as SGHNT and CDR2 as YYREEE (reference sequence). V lost 2 bases and J lost 6, with 6 bases in between. The CDR3 spans 12 residues. CDR3 protein: CASSLGSNEQFF. CDR3 nucleotide sequence: TGTGCCAGCAGCTTAGGTTCCAATGAGCAGTTCTTC.

Details on this clone: Lacking the conserved final phenylalanine or tryptophan, this CDR3 likely reflects a read error. The V call is TRBV7-2, the J call TRBJ1-2, with a weak D call TRBD1 (5 bases). CDR3 length: 14 residues. Between the trimmed V and J ends, which lost 5 bases and 4 bases, there was a span of 14 bases. Germline V gene lookup returns CDR1 SGHTA and CDR2 FQGNSA. CDR3 nucleotides: TGTGCCAGCAGCCCTAAGGCCGGGGGCTATGGCTACACCCTC. Translated, it gives CASSPKAGGYGYTL.

This clone has more than one count but fewer than ten. CDR3 protein: CASSFSSGTGELFF. The CDR3 DNA reads as TGTGCCAGCAGCTTTTCTAGCGGGACCGGGGAGCTGTTTTTT. The genes are TRBV7-2 and TRBJ2-2, with TRBD2 identical over 8 bases. Germline CDR1 reads SGHTA; CDR2 reads FQGNSA. The trim removed 3 bases at V and 5 bases at J, leaving 2 bases unmatched. The CDR3 length is 14 residues.

This rearrangement joins TRBV13 to TRBJ2-5, with 7 bases aligning to TRBD1. The J call could be wrong; TRBJ2-7 is a better fit for the DNA end. Per germline, CDR1 PRHDT and CDR2 FYEKMQ (reference sequence). There are 15 residues in the CDR3. CDR3 region: CASSRDRSPPYEQYF. The CDR3, as DNA: TGTGCCAGCAGCAGGGACAGATCCCCACCCTACGAGCAGTACTTC.

This clone was found once. The genes are TRBV30 and TRBJ1-1; D gene unclear. V was clipped by 3 bases and J by 4 bases, with 6 bases between them. The CDR3 is 11 amino acids. From germline, CDR1 is GTSNPN and CDR2 SVGIG (reference sequence). CDR3 amino acids: CAWSRTTEAFF. CDR3 nucleotide sequence: TGTGCCTGGAGCCGAACCACTGAAGCTTTCTTT.

J is TRBJ1-2 and V is TRBV9; 9 bases map to TRBD1. Per germline, CDR1 SGDLS and CDR2 YYNGEE. J was trimmed by 7 bases and V by 4 bases; bases with no gene match: 20. The CDR3 totals 18 residues. The CDR3 reads CASSTKGQGVHIGGGYTF. CDR3 nucleotides: TGTGCCAGCAGCACAAAGGGACAGGGTGTACATATCGGGGGTGGCTACACCTTC.

This clone occurred a few times. The chain uses TRBV7-6 and TRBJ2-1, with 8 bases aligning to TRBD2. The junction had 22 bases not matched to a gene; V was cut back by 4 bases and J by 8 bases. The CDR3 runs to 19 residues. The germline V gene has CDR1 SGHVS and CDR2 FNYEAQ. CDR3 amino acids: CASSSTPIIAGPWKDEQFF. The DNA of the CDR3 is TGTGCCAGCAGCTCCACTCCCATTATAGCGGGACCCTGGAAGGATGAGCAGTTCTTC.

V is TRBV5-1 and J is TRBJ2-5, with 8 bases fitting TRBD2. This CDR3 region has 13 residues. Germline V gene lookup returns CDR1 SGHRS and CDR2 YFSETQ. J gave up 9 bases and V 4 bases, and 8 bases lay outside the gene matches. The CDR3 DNA reads as TGCGCCAGCAGCCCGGTGCGGGGGGCCCCCCAGTACTTC. As protein: CASSPVRGAPQYF. Looking up the rest from reference TRBV5-1 and TRBJ2-5 gives the full variable domain: KAGVTQTPRYLIKTRGQQVTLSCSPISGHRSVSWYQQTPGQGLQFLFEYFSETQRNKGNFPGRFSGRQFSNSRSEMNVSTLELGDSALYLCASSPVRGAPQYFGPGTRLLVL.

The count of this clone is one. This chain joins TRBV4-2 and TRBJ1-4; D call uncertain. V shed 0 bases and J shed 7 bases, with 15 bases lying between them. The CDR3 is 16 residues long. Germline lookup yields CDR1 LGHNA and CDR2 YNFKEQ. CDR3: CASSQDLTRPTEKLFF. Here the CDR3 DNA reads TGTGCCAGCAGCCAAGATCTCACACGACCTACTGAAAAACTGTTTTTT.

The rearrangement uses TRBV7-9 and TRBJ2-2; the match to TRBD1 covers 7 bases. V trimming: 7 bases; J trimming: 7 bases; junction bases outside the gene matches: 6. Germline-derived CDR1 and CDR2 are SEHNR and FQNEAQ (reference sequence). This CDR3 has 13 amino acids. The CDR3 region has the DNA TGTGCCAGCAAATTCACAGGGGACGGGGAGCTGTTTTTT. Its translation: CASKFTGDGELFF.

The chain joins TRBV5-1 to TRBJ1-2; D might be TRBD1 (6 bases). CDR1 and CDR2 from the germline V gene are SGHRS and YFSETQ. This CDR3 is built from 16 residues. Trimming removed 4 bases from V and 3 bases from J, with 19 bases in between. The CDR3 DNA reads as TGCGCCAGCAGCCAGGGGACATTCCTGGGGGACTATGGCTACACCTTC. It specifies CASSQGTFLGDYGYTF. Using reference TRBV5-1 and TRBJ1-2 for the parts outside the CDR3, the full variable domain is KAGVTQTPRYLIKTRGQQVTLSCSPISGHRSVSWYQQTPGQGLQFLFEYFSETQRNKGNFPGRFSGRQFSNSRSEMNVSTLELGDSALYLCASSQGTFLGDYGYTFGSGTRLTVV.

This clone was seen just once. The CDR3 spells CASSRGEWTYNEQFF. The CDR3 nucleotides are TGCGCCAGCAGCCGAGGGGAATGGACCTACAATGAGCAGTTCTTC. This rearrangement joins TRBV4-1 to TRBJ2-1; perhaps D is TRBD1 or TRBD2 (5 bases each). Germline lookup yields CDR1 MGHRA and CDR2 YSYEKL. Trimming pared 4 bases from V and 2 bases from J, leaving 12 bases between. The CDR3 runs 15 residues.

V gene TRBV7-8 combines with J gene TRBJ2-2; D is unresolved. CDR3 length: 16 residues. Per the germline V gene, CDR1 is SGHVS and CDR2 is FQNEAQ. V was clipped by 1 base and J by 1 base, with 10 bases between them. The CDR3 sequence is CASSLVGFGNTGELFF. DNA of the CDR3: TGTGCCAGCAGCTTAGTTGGTTTCGGGAACACCGGGGAGCTGTTTTTT.

This rearrangement joins TRBV5-4 to TRBJ2-7; TRBD1 might be the D (6 bases). The length of the CDR3 is 14 residues. The germline V gene encodes CDR1 SGHNT and CDR2 YYREEE (reference sequence). V shed 1 base and J shed 0 bases, with 8 bases lying between them. This CDR3 is CASSLQGSSYEQYF. Here the CDR3 DNA reads TGTGCCAGCAGCTTGCAGGGGAGCTCCTACGAGCAGTACTTC.